This T cell receptor beta chain originates from a study of shared clonotypes between healthy human individuals. Overall study findings and caveats: The generation probabilities recorded for non-shared clonotypes fell below those of clonotypes shared by all four donors. Donor scarcity curtailed the genetic and exposure-history diversity represented herein.

The CDR3 is made up of 16 amino acids. The germline V gene has CDR1 MNHEY and CDR2 SMNVEV (reference sequence). Trimming stripped 4 bases from V and 2 bases from J, with 18 bases between. Details on this clone: The target antigen is unknown.

Investigators divided CD4+ cells into CD45RA+ naive and CD45RA-negative memory subsets. The repertoire was sequenced with immunoSEQ multiplex PCR; TCRdb's copy has only in-frame clones and lacks some. Altogether about 2.4 million clones are present, more than 85% being singletons, with the ten largest covering 0.36%. V and J are TRBV27 and TRBJ2-7, with D perhaps TRBD2 (6 bases). What was sequenced was naive CD4+ T cells from PBMCs. Specified subset: CD45RA+ positively selected. This TCR was recovered from a man aged 18 to 29 in good health. Some clones in this sample may be carry-over from other donors' samples. The CDR3 protein is CASSSRPRDSAYEQYF. CDR3 in DNA: TGTGCCAGCAGTTCACGCCCCCGGGACTCCGCCTACGAGCAGTACTTC.